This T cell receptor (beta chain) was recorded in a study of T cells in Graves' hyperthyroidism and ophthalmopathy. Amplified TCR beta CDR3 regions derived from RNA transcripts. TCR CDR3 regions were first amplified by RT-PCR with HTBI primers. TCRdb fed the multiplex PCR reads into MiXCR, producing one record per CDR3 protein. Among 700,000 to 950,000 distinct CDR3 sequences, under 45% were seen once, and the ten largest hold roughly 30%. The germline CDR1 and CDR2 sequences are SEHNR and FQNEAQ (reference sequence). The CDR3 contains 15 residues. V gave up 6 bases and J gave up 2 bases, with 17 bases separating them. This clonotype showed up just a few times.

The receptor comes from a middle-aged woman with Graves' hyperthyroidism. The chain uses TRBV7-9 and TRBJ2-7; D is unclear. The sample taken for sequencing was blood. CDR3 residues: CASSYSLAATYEQYF. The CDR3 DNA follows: TGTGCCAGCAGTTACTCGTTGGCAGCCACCTACGAGCAGTACTTC.